Listed below are T cell receptor beta chains from one sample, sequenced in a study of blood T cell repertoires in COVID-19. TCRdb's table, derived via immunoSEQ multiplex PCR, lists solely in-frame clones and lacks some. This sample carries some 150,000 clones, about 80% of them seen once, and the ten largest clones take under 9.5%. Sequenced material: PBMCs or T cells enriched from blood (not recorded which). These receptors came from a man aged 50 to 59 who had recovered from COVID-19. The CDR3 runs from the conserved cysteine through the conserved F or W. D genes are given only for firm matches. Where a row states a size, it is once, few, many or the class of an expanded clone; other rows omit it.

clone_size	d_call	v_call	j_call	cdr3_nt	cdr3_aa
NA	TRBD1	TRBV5-1	TRBJ1-1	TGCGCCAGCAGTCGCGGACAGGGCAACACTGAAGCTTTCTTT	CASSRGQGNTEAFF
NA	NA	TRBV5-4	TRBJ2-1	TGTGCCAGCAGCTTGGCCATGGAGCGCAATGAGCAGTTCTTC	CASSLAMERNEQFF
NA	TRBD1	TRBV5-4	TRBJ1-4	TGTGCCAGCAGCCTGACAGGGAATGAAAAACTGTTTTTT	CASSLTGNEKLFF
NA	NA	TRBV7-3	TRBJ2-2	TGTGCCAGCAGCAGACAGGCTTACACCGGGGAGCTGTTTTTT	CASSRQAYTGELFF
NA	NA	TRBV7-2	TRBJ1-4	TGTGCCAGCAGCTTAGGGTCCAGGGTTGGGGAAAAACTGTTTTTT	CASSLGSRVGEKLFF
NA	NA	TRBV19	TRBJ1-2	TGTGCCAGTAGGGAGGTATCTCTTAACTATGGCTACACCTTC	CASREVSLNYGYTF
NA	NA	TRBV27	TRBJ2-7	TGTGCCAGCAGTTTAGTGGGAGACGACCCCATTTACGAGCAGTACTTC	CASSLVGDDPIYEQYF
once	TRBD1	TRBV10-3	TRBJ1-3	TGTGCCATCAGTGAGCCTACCGGGACAGGGTTGACTGGAAACACCATATATTTT	CAISEPTGTGLTGNTIYF
few	TRBD1	TRBV7-9	TRBJ1-1	TGTGCCAGCAGCCGCTACGCCGGGACAGGGTTGGGAACTGAAGCTTTCTTT	CASSRYAGTGLGTEAFF
NA	NA	TRBV4-1	TRBJ2-5	TGCGCCAGCAGCCAACTGGGAGTCCCAGAGACCCAGTACTTC	CASSQLGVPETQYF
NA	NA	TRBV9	TRBJ2-7	TGTGCCAGCAGCGGCCGGGACAACTCCTACGAGCAGTACTTC	CASSGRDNSYEQYF
NA	NA	TRBV6-5	TRBJ1-1	TGTGCCAGCAGGGAGGCAGTGTTGTGGGACACTGAAGCTTTCTTT	CASREAVLWDTEAFF
NA	NA	TRBV21-1	TRBJ1-5	TGTGCCAGCAGCAAAGTTGAACAGGGCCTATGCAATCAGCCCCAGCATTTT	CASSKVEQGLCNQPQHF
NA	TRBD1	TRBV7-8	TRBJ1-1	TGTGCCAGCAGCAACCGGGACAGGGGGCGTCAGAACACTGAAGCTTTCTTT	CASSNRDRGRQNTEAFF
NA	NA	TRBV4-2	TRBJ1-1	TGTGCCAGCAGCCACGGGAGTAACACTGAAGCTTTCTTT	CASSHGSNTEAFF
NA	TRBD2	TRBV5-1	TRBJ2-5	TGCGCCAGCAGGAGACGACTAGCGGGGGAAGAGACCCAGTACTTC	CASRRRLAGEETQYF
once	NA	TRBV6-5	TRBJ1-5	TGTGCCAGCAGGGGGCCCCGGAGCAATCAGCCCCAGCATTTT	CASRGPRSNQPQHF
NA	NA	TRBV6-2/TRBV6-3	TRBJ2-1	TGTGCCAGCAGCCAACGACAGGCCTGGGCCGATGAGCAGTTCTTC	CASSQRQAWADEQFF
NA	NA	TRBV19	TRBJ1-2	TGTGCCAGTAAGGACAGTTTCTATGGCTACACCTTC	CASKDSFYGYTF
NA	NA	TRBV5-6	TRBJ1-2	TGTGCCAGCAGCTTAAGGGCCGGGGGAGGCTACACCTTC	CASSLRAGGGYTF
NA	TRBD1	TRBV7-3	TRBJ2-3	TGTGCCAGCAGCTTAGGGACCGGACAGGGCACAGATACGCAGTATTTT	CASSLGTGQGTDTQYF
NA	NA	TRBV7-2	TRBJ1-2	TGTGCCAGCAGCTCGTGGCAGGGTATTGGAGGCTACACCTTC	CASSSWQGIGGYTF
NA	NA	TRBV11-1	TRBJ2-3	TGTGCCAGCAGCTTAGTGCGGAACACAGATACGCAGTATTTT	CASSLVRNTDTQYF
NA	NA	TRBV19	TRBJ1-3	TGTGCCAGTACACAGAGTCGCTCTGGAAACACCATATATTTT	CASTQSRSGNTIYF
NA	NA	TRBV7-2	TRBJ1-3	TGTGCCAGCAGCTCGTTGACAATCTCTGGAAACACCATATATTTT	CASSSLTISGNTIYF
NA	TRBD1	TRBV27	TRBJ1-3	TGTGCCAGCCGACCGGACAGGGGTCCTGGAAACACCATATATTTT	CASRPDRGPGNTIYF
NA	NA	TRBV19	TRBJ1-2	TGTGCCAGTACCAGGAAACAGGGTCCCTATGGCTACACCTTC	CASTRKQGPYGYTF
NA	TRBD1	TRBV29-1	TRBJ2-7	TGCAGCGGGGGGACAGGGACGGGGAACGAGCAGTACTTC	CSGGTGTGNEQYF
NA	NA	TRBV7-2	TRBJ2-7	TGTGCCAGCAGCCCCGTTACAGGAGCCTCCTACGAGCAGTACTTC	CASSPVTGASYEQYF
NA	NA	TRBV15	TRBJ2-7	TGTGCCACCAGCAGAGATCAGGGTCCCCAGTACTTC	CATSRDQGPQYF
NA	TRBD1	TRBV9	TRBJ2-2	TGTGCCAGCAGCGTCAGACAGGGGCCCGGGGAGCTGTTTTTT	CASSVRQGPGELFF
once	TRBD2	TRBV13	TRBJ2-7	TGTGCCAGCAGCCCAACGACTAGCGGTGGATACGAGCAGTACTTC	CASSPTTSGGYEQYF
NA	NA	TRBV7-8	TRBJ1-2	TGTGCCAGCAGCTTGTTCCAGGCTAACTATGGCTACACCTTC	CASSLFQANYGYTF
NA	TRBD1	TRBV18	TRBJ1-5	TGTGCCAGCACGCGGACAGGGGGCGGTCAGCCCCAGCATTTT	CASTRTGGGQPQHF
NA	NA	TRBV7-2	TRBJ1-3	TGTGCCAGCAGCTTAGTCGGGAACTCTGGAAACACCATATATTTT	CASSLVGNSGNTIYF
NA	TRBD1	TRBV7-2	TRBJ2-3	TGTGCCAGCGGACCAAACAGGGGGGAAAAAGATACGCAGTATTTT	CASGPNRGEKDTQYF
NA	NA	TRBV24-1	TRBJ1-1	TGTGCCACCAGTGACCCAGACAGTAACACTGAAGCTTTCTTT	CATSDPDSNTEAFF
NA	TRBD2	TRBV29-1	TRBJ2-1	TGCAGCGTTGTGGCTAGCGGGGGATCCTACAATGAGCAGTTCTTC	CSVVASGGSYNEQFF
NA	TRBD1	TRBV2	TRBJ1-6	TGTGCCAGCAACAGACGGACAGGGGGAAATTCACCCCTCCACTTT	CASNRRTGGNSPLHF
NA	TRBD2	TRBV2	TRBJ2-5	TGTGCCAGCAGGCGGGGTAGCGGGGGGCCAAAAGAGACCCAGTACTTC	CASRRGSGGPKETQYF
once	NA	TRBV21-1	TRBJ1-3	TGTGCCAGCAGCAAAGTAAGGGGAAATTCAGGTGGAAACACCATATATTTT	CASSKVRGNSGGNTIYF
NA	TRBD2	TRBV2	TRBJ2-1	TGTGCCAGCAGTTCCGGACTAGCGGGGCGCAATGAGCAGTTCTTC	CASSSGLAGRNEQFF
NA	NA	TRBV19	TRBJ1-2	TGTGCCAGTCAGTCGGCAGGGCTGGACTATGGCTACACCTTC	CASQSAGLDYGYTF
NA	TRBD2	TRBV7-2	TRBJ2-2	TGTGCCAGCAGCCTCGAACTAGCGGGGGTTGGCGGGGAGCTGTTTTTT	CASSLELAGVGGELFF
NA	NA	TRBV28	TRBJ1-1	TGTGCCAGCAGTCACCAGGGAGGCACTGAAGCTTTCTTT	CASSHQGGTEAFF
NA	NA	TRBV6-4	TRBJ1-5	TGTGCCAGCACCGAAGGACTTAAGCCCCAGCATTTT	CASTEGLKPQHF
few	TRBD1	TRBV7-2	TRBJ1-1	TGTGCCAGCAGCTTAGCTAATCTGGACAGGGGTGATGAAGCTTTCTTT	CASSLANLDRGDEAFF
NA	TRBD2	TRBV11-2	TRBJ2-3	TGTGCCAGCAGCTTACTAAAAGGGACTAGCGGGTTCACAGATACGCAGTATTTT	CASSLLKGTSGFTDTQYF
NA	NA	TRBV9	TRBJ1-5	TGTGCCAGCAGCGTAGGAGGGCAGGCTGATCAGCCCCAGCATTTT	CASSVGGQADQPQHF
few	TRBD1	TRBV7-7	TRBJ2-2	TGTGCTAGCAGGCCACCGGGACAGGGAAGGACCGGGGAGCTGTTTTTT	CASRPPGQGRTGELFF
NA	TRBD2	TRBV2	TRBJ2-7	TGTGCCAGCAATGGGGGAGGGCCCTTCTCCTACGAGCAGTACTTC	CASNGGGPFSYEQYF
NA	NA	TRBV10-3	TRBJ1-4	TGTGCCATCAGTGAGTCGAGACAGCCTAATGAAAAACTGTTTTTT	CAISESRQPNEKLFF
NA	NA	TRBV3-1/TRBV3-2	TRBJ2-3	TGTGCCAGCAGCCAGGGACGGGGGAGCACAGATACGCAGTATTTT	CASSQGRGSTDTQYF
NA	TRBD1	TRBV2	TRBJ1-4	TGTGCCAGCAACCGGGACAGGGGTACCGCGTCTAATGAAAAACTGTTTTTT	CASNRDRGTASNEKLFF
NA	NA	TRBV28	TRBJ2-3	TGTGCCAGCAGTCCGCCATGGGGCGACGGGACAGATACGCAGTATTTT	CASSPPWGDGTDTQYF